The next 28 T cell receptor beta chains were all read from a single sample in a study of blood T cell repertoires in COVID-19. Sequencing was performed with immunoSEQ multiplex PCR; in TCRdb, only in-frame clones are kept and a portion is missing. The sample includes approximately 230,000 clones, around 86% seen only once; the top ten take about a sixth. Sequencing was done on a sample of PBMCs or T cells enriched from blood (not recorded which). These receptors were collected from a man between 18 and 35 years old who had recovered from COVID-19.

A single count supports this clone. This CDR3 reads CASTGTGNTDTQYF. In DNA form, the CDR3 reads TGTGCCAGTACCGGGACAGGGAACACAGATACGCAGTATTTT. The chain combines TRBV19 with TRBJ2-3; the match to TRBD1 covers 9 bases. CDR3 length equals 14 residues. Per germline, CDR1 LNHDA and CDR2 SQIVND (reference sequence). V shed 7 bases, J shed 2 bases, and the junction held 4 bases outside the gene matches. The entire variable domain, with the rest obtained from reference TRBV19 and TRBJ2-3, is as follows: DGGITQSPKYLFRKEGQNVTLSCEQNLNHDAMYWYRQDPGQGLRLIYYSQIVNDFQKGDIAEGYSVSREKKESFPLTVTSAQKNPTAFYLCASTGTGNTDTQYFGPGTRLTVL.

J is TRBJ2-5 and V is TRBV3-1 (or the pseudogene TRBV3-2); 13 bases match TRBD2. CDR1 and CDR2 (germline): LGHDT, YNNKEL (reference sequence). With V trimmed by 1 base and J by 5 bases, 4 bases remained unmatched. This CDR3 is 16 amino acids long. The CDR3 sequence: CASSQGTSGGGETQYF. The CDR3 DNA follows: TGTGCCAGCAGCCAAGGGACTAGCGGGGGTGGGGAGACCCAGTACTTC.

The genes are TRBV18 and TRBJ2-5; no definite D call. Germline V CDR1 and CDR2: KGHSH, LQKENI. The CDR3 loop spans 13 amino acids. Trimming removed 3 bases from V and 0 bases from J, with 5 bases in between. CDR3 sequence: CASSPGNQETQYF. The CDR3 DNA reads TGTGCCAGCTCACCGGGCAACCAAGAGACCCAGTACTTC.

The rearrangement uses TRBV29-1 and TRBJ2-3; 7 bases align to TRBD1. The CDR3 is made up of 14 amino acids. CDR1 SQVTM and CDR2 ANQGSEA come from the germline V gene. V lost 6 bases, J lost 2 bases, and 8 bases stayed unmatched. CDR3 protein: CSVHRDSDTDTQYF. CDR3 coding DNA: TGCAGCGTCCACCGGGACAGCGACACAGATACGCAGTATTTT.

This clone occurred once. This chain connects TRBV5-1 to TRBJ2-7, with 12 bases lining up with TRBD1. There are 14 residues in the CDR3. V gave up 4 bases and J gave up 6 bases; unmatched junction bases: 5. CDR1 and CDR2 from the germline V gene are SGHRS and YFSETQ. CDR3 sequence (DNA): TGCGCCAGCAGCCCGGGGACAGGGGGCTCCGAGCAGTACTTC. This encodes CASSPGTGGSEQYF.

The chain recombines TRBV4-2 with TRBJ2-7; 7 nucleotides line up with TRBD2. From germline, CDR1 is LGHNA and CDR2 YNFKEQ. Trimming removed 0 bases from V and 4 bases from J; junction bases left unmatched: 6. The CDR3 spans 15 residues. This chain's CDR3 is CASSQDWDYSYEQYF. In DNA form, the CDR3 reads TGTGCCAGCAGCCAAGATTGGGACTACTCATACGAGCAGTACTTC.

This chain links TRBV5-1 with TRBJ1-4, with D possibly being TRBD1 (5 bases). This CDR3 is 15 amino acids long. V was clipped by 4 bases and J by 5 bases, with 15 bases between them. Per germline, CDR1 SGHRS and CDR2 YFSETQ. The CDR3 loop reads CASSPKTELNEKLFF. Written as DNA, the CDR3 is TGCGCCAGCAGCCCCAAGACAGAGTTGAATGAAAAACTGTTTTTT.

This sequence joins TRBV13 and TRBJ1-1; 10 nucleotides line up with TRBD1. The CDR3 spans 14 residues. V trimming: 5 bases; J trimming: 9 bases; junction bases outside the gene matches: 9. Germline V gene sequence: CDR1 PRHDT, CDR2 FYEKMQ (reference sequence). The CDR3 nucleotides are TGTGCCAGCAGCCCAAGGGACAGGGGTGTTCAAGCTTTCTTT. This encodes CASSPRDRGVQAFF.

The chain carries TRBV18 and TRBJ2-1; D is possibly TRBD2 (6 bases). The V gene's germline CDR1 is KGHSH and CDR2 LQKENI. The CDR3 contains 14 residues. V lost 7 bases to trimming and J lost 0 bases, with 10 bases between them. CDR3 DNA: TGTGCCAGCTATGGGGGGAGCTCCTACAATGAGCAGTTCTTC. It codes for CASYGGSSYNEQFF.

The CDR3 DNA reads as TGTGCCAGCAGTCGGACCCGATCGTCGGGACTGGCGTACGAGCAGTACTTC. Amino acids: CASSRTRSSGLAYEQYF. The chain is built from TRBV6-6 and TRBJ2-7, with D tentatively TRBD2 (6 bases). This CDR3 region has 17 residues. Trimming cost V 5 bases and J 4 bases, with 24 bases left between them. Germline assignment: CDR1 MNHNY and CDR2 SVGAGI (reference sequence).

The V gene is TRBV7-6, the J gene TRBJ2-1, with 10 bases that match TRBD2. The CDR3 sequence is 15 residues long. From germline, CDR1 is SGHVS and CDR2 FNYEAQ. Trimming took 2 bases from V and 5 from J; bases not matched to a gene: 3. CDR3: CASSLKAGGHNEQFF. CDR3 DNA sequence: TGTGCCAGCAGCTTAAAAGCGGGGGGGCACAATGAGCAGTTCTTC.

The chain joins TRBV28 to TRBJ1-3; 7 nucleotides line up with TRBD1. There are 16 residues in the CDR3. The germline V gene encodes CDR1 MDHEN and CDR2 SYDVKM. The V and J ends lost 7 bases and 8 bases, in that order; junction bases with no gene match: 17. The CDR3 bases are TGTGCCAGCATGACACCCGGGACAGCCGATCGGGACACCATATATTTT. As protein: CASMTPGTADRDTIYF.

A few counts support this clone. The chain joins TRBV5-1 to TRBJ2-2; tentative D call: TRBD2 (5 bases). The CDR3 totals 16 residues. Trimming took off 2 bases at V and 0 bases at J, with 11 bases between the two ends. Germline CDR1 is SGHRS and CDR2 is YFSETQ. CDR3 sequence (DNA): TGCGCCAGCAGCTTCATGGCGGGTACGAACACCGGGGAGCTGTTTTTT. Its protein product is CASSFMAGTNTGELFF.

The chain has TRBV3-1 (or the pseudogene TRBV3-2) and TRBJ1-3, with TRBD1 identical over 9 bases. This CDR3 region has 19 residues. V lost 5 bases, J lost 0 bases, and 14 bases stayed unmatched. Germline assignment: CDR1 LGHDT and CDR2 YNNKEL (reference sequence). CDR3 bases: TGTGCCAGCAGCTCCGGGACAGGGCCTACGAGGAGCTCTGGAAACACCATATATTTT. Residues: CASSSGTGPTRSSGNTIYF.

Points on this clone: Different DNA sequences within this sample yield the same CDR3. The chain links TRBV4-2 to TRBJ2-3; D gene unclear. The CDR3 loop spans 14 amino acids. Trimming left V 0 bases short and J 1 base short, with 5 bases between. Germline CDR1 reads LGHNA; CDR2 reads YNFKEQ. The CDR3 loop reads CASSQDRGTDTQYF. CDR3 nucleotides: TGTGCCAGCAGCCAAGATCGGGGCACAGATACGCAGTATTTT.

In DNA, the CDR3 is TGTGCCAGCAGCGGTAGCGGGGGGGTCGATACGCAGTATTTT. This sequence encodes CASSGSGGVDTQYF. This rearrangement joins TRBV7-6 to TRBJ2-3, with TRBD2 matching over 11 bases. The germline gives CDR1 SGHVS, CDR2 FNYEAQ. The CDR3 is 14 residues long. The trim removed 5 bases at V and 6 bases at J, leaving 4 bases unmatched.

The CDR3 region is CASSHRQGHKQYF. The CDR3 region has the DNA TGCGCCAGCAGTCATAGACAGGGACATAAGCAGTACTTC. V gene TRBV10-2 combines with J gene TRBJ2-7; the match to TRBD1 covers 7 bases. The trim removed 5 bases at V and 8 bases at J, leaving 9 bases unmatched. CDR3 length equals 13 residues. CDR1 is WSHSY, CDR2 SAAADI, per germline.

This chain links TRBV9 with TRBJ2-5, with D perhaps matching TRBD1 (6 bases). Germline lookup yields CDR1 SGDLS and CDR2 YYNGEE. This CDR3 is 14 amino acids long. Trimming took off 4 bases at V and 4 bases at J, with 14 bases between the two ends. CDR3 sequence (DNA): TGTGCCAGCAGCAAAAGGGTCAGGGGAGAGACCCAGTACTTC. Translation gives CASSKRVRGETQYF.

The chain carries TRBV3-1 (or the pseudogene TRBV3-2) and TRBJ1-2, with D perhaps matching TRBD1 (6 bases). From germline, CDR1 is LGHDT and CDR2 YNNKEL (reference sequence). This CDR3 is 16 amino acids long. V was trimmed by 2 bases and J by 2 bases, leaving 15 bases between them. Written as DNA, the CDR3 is TGTGCCAGCAGCCAACTTCTCACAGGGCTGAACTATGGCTACACCTTC. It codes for CASSQLLTGLNYGYTF.

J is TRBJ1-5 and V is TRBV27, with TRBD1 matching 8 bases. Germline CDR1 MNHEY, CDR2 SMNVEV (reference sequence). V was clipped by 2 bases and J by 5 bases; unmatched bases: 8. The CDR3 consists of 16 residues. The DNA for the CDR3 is TGTGCCAGCAGTTTAGTGTATACAGGGGGAGATCAGCCCCAGCATTTT. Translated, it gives CASSLVYTGGDQPQHF.

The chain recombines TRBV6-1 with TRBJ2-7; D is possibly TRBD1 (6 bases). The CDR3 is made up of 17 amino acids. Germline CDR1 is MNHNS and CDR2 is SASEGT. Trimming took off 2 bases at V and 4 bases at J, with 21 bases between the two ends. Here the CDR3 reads CASSEFGRGNGRYEQYF. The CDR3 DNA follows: TGTGCCAGCAGTGAATTTGGTAGGGGGAACGGTCGGTACGAGCAGTACTTC.

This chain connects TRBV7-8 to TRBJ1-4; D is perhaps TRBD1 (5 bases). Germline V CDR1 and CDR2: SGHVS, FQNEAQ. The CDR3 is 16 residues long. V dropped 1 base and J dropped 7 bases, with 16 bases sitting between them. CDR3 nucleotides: TGTGCCAGCAGCTTAGTGGGTACAGGCCAGGGTGAAAAACTGTTTTTT. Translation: CASSLVGTGQGEKLFF.

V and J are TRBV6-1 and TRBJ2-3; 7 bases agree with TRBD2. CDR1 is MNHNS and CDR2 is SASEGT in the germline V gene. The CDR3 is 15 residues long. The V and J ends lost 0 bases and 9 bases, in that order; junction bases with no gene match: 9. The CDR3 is CASSEAGVAGATQYF. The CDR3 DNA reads TGTGCCAGCAGTGAAGCCGGGGTAGCGGGTGCAACGCAGTATTTT.

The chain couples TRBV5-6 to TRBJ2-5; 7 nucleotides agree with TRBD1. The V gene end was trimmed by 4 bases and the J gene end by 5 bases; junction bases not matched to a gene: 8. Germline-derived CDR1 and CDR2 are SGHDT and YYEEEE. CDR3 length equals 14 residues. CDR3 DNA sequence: TGTGCCAGCAGCCGACAGGGAAGTTTGGAGACCCAGTACTTC. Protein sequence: CASSRQGSLETQYF.

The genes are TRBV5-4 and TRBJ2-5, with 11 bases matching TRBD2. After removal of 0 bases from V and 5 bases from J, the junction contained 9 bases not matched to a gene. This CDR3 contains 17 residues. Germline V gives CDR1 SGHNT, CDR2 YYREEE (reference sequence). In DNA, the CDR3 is TGTGCCAGCAGCTTGGCTAGCGGGGGGCCGAGTAGGGAGACCCAGTACTTC. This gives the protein CASSLASGGPSRETQYF. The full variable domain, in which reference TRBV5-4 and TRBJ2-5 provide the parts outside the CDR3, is ETGVTQSPTHLIKTRGQQVTLRCSSQSGHNTVSWYQQALGQGPQFIFQYYREEENGRGNFPPRFSGLQFPNYSSELNVNALELDDSALYLCASSLASGGPSRETQYFGPGTRLLVL.

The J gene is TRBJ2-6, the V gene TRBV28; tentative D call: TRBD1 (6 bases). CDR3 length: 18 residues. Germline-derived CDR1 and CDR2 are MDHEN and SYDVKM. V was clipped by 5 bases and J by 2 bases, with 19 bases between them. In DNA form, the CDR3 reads TGTGCCAGCAGTCCCTCAGGCAGGGGTTACCCTGGGGCCAACGTCCTGACTTTC. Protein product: CASSPSGRGYPGANVLTF.

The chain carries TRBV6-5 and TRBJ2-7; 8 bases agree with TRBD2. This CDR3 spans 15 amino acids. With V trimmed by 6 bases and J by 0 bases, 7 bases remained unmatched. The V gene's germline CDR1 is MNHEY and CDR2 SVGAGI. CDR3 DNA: TGTGCCAGCAGATTTGGCGGGACTAGCTCCTACGAGCAGTACTTC. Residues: CASRFGGTSSYEQYF.

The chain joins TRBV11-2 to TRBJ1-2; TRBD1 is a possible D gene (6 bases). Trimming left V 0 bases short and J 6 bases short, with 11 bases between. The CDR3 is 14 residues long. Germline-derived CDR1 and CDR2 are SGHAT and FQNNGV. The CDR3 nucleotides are TGTGCCAGCAGCTTAGAGCGGACAGCCAATGGCTACACCTTC. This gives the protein CASSLERTANGYTF. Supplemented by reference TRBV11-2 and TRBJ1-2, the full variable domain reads EAGVAQSPRYKIIEKRQSVAFWCNPISGHATLYWYQQILGQGPKLLIQFQNNGVVDDSQLPKDRFSAERLKGVDSTLKIQPAKLEDSAVYLCASSLERTANGYTFGSGTRLTVV.